The 22 T cell receptor beta chains reported below all come from one sample, sequenced in a study of blood T cell repertoires in COVID-19. Libraries were prepared by immunoSEQ multiplex PCR; TCRdb keeps only in-frame clonotypes and omits some of them. The sample holds roughly 180,000 clones, almost 80% seen once. The sample taken for sequencing was peripheral blood. These receptor sequences come from a man in his 60s with active or convalescent COVID-19.

The chain couples TRBV4-2 to TRBJ2-2; 7 bases agree with TRBD2. The CDR3 is made up of 15 amino acids. V shed 2 bases, J shed 6 bases, and the junction held 6 bases outside the gene matches. From germline, CDR1 is LGHNA and CDR2 YNFKEQ. CDR3 sequence: CASSQWRRESGELFF. The DNA of the CDR3 is TGTGCCAGCAGCCAATGGAGGCGGGAGTCCGGGGAGCTGTTTTTT.

The chain recombines TRBV7-2 with TRBJ2-7; tentatively, D is TRBD2 (6 bases). Germline V CDR1 and CDR2: SGHTA, FQGNSA. The V gene lost 0 bases and the J gene lost 6 bases, with 12 bases spanning the gap. CDR3 length equals 14 residues. CDR3 sequence (DNA): TGTGCCAGCAGCTTAGCGCGGCGGGATGGCGAGCAGTACTTC. Residues: CASSLARRDGEQYF.

A single count supports this clone. The rearrangement uses TRBV4-2 and TRBJ2-1; perhaps TRBD2 as D (6 bases). Germline V gene lookup returns CDR1 LGHNA and CDR2 YNFKEQ. Trimming removed 0 bases at V and 7 bases at J, with 13 bases between. This CDR3 is 15 amino acids long. The CDR3 coding sequence is TGTGCCAGCAGCCAAGATCACCTGGGGGGTAATGAGCAGTTCTTC. Amino acids: CASSQDHLGGNEQFF.

The table lists this clone with a few counts. The rearrangement joins TRBV5-1 to TRBJ2-7, with 7 nucleotides matching TRBD1. CDR1 and CDR2 (germline): SGHRS, YFSETQ. V shed 3 bases, J shed 2 bases, and the junction held 8 bases outside the gene matches. The CDR3 covers 15 residues. CDR3 sequence (DNA): TGCGCCAGCAGCTCGGAACAGGGGCTGGCCTACGAGCAGTACTTC. As protein: CASSSEQGLAYEQYF.

The chain couples TRBV15 to TRBJ2-2; TRBD1 is a possible D gene (6 bases). With 3 bases removed from V and 5 bases from J, the gap between germline ends came to 10 bases. Germline-derived CDR1 and CDR2 are LNHNV and YYDKDF (reference sequence). The CDR3 runs to 14 residues. The CDR3 spells CATSRDRGTGELFF. The CDR3 DNA sequence: TGTGCCACCAGCAGGGACAGAGGGACCGGGGAGCTGTTTTTT.

The chain employs TRBV3-1 (or the pseudogene TRBV3-2) and TRBJ1-1; 7 bases align to TRBD1. V lost 4 bases and J lost 7; bases outside the gene matches: 6. The CDR3 contains 13 residues. Germline V CDR1 and CDR2: LGHDT, YNNKEL (reference sequence). As DNA, the CDR3 is TGTGCCAGCAGCCCCAACCCAGGGGGTGAAGCTTTCTTT. It translates to CASSPNPGGEAFF.

The chain is built from TRBV25-1 and TRBJ2-2, with D perhaps matching TRBD2 (5 bases). Germline CDR1 reads MGHDK; CDR2 reads SYGVNS. The CDR3 spans 15 residues. V was cut by 2 bases and J by 5 bases, with 12 bases left in between. The CDR3: CASSEGGTRTGELFF. The CDR3 nucleotides read TGTGCCAGCAGTGAAGGCGGAACTAGGACCGGGGAGCTGTTTTTT.

The chain carries TRBV7-8 and TRBJ2-3; D is unclear. Trimming left V 6 bases short and J 4 bases short, with 14 bases between. This CDR3 is 14 amino acids long. Germline-derived CDR1 and CDR2 are SGHVS and FQNEAQ. In DNA form, the CDR3 reads TGTGCCAGCAGTCGCCGAAGAGGCCCAGATACGCAGTATTTT. Protein: CASSRRRGPDTQYF.

V and J are TRBV7-3 and TRBJ2-5, with a weak D call TRBD2 (6 bases). Germline V CDR1 and CDR2: SGHTA, FQGTGA. V was clipped by 5 bases and J by 13 bases, with 20 bases between them. This CDR3 contains 13 residues. The CDR3 bases are TGTGCCAGCAGCCCCACTGTGGGACTTCCGACGTACTTC. Protein product: CASSPTVGLPTYF.

This clone was seen repeatedly, ten times or more. The chain combines TRBV27 with TRBJ1-3, with 7 bases matching TRBD1. With V trimmed by 6 bases and J by 3 bases, 8 bases remained unmatched. Germline CDR1 is MNHEY and CDR2 is SMNVEV (reference sequence). This CDR3 contains 15 residues. This CDR3 reads CASSRQGGSGNTIYF. The CDR3 DNA sequence: TGTGCCAGCAGCCGACAGGGTGGGAGTGGAAACACCATATATTTT.

Ten or more counts support this clone. The V gene is TRBV7-9, the J gene TRBJ2-2, with 9 bases fitting TRBD2. With V trimmed by 5 bases and J by 6 bases, 10 bases remained unmatched. This CDR3 is built from 16 residues. From germline, CDR1 is SEHNR and CDR2 FQNEAQ (reference sequence). CDR3 sequence (DNA): TGTGCCAGCAGCCCTGGATTGTTAGCGGGAGCCGGGGAGCTGTTTTTT. It specifies CASSPGLLAGAGELFF. The full variable domain, rest sourced from reference TRBV7-9 and TRBJ2-2, is DTGVSQNPRHKITKRGQNVTFRCDPISEHNRLYWYRQTLGQGPEFLTYFQNEAQLEKSRLLSDRFSAERPKGSFSTLEIQRTEQGDSAMYLCASSPGLLAGAGELFFGEGSRLTVL.

The chain employs TRBV6-5 and TRBJ1-2; maybe TRBD1 (6 bases). Germline V gives CDR1 MNHEY, CDR2 SVGAGI. The CDR3 consists of 12 residues. Trimming stripped 8 bases from V and 5 bases from J, with 12 bases between. The CDR3 DNA follows: TGTGCCAGCGAGCAGGGGCGGTATGGCTACACCTTC. Residues: CASEQGRYGYTF.

V is TRBV24-1 and J is TRBJ1-1, with D possibly being TRBD1 (5 bases). This CDR3 has 13 amino acids. The V gene lost 4 bases and the J gene lost 6 bases, with 11 bases spanning the gap. Looked up from germline, CDR1 is KGHDR and CDR2 is SFDVKD. The chain's CDR3 is CATSDRGGPEAFF. CDR3 nucleotides: TGTGCCACCAGTGACCGCGGGGGACCTGAAGCTTTCTTT.

This chain links TRBV5-1 with TRBJ2-1; 9 bases fit TRBD1. The CDR3 is made up of 16 amino acids. J gave up 5 bases and V 2 bases, and 8 bases lay outside the gene matches. Germline V gives CDR1 SGHRS, CDR2 YFSETQ. CDR3 protein: CASSFSGTGSNNEQFF. In DNA, the CDR3 is TGCGCCAGCAGCTTCTCCGGGACAGGGTCCAACAATGAGCAGTTCTTC. Drawing the rest from reference TRBV5-1 and TRBJ2-1, the complete variable domain is KAGVTQTPRYLIKTRGQQVTLSCSPISGHRSVSWYQQTPGQGLQFLFEYFSETQRNKGNFPGRFSGRQFSNSRSEMNVSTLELGDSALYLCASSFSGTGSNNEQFFGPGTRLTVL.

This chain connects TRBV12-3 or TRBV12-4 to TRBJ1-5, with TRBD1 matching 8 bases. V trimming: 5 bases; J trimming: 5 bases; junction bases outside the gene matches: 2. This CDR3 spans 13 amino acids. Written as DNA, the CDR3 is TGTGCCAGCAGTCGGACAGGGCATCAGCCCCAGCATTTT. Amino acids: CASSRTGHQPQHF.

This chain joins TRBV7-9 and TRBJ2-7; D is perhaps TRBD2 (6 bases). The CDR3 extends over 13 amino acids. CDR1 SEHNR and CDR2 FQNEAQ come from the germline V gene (reference sequence). V was pared by 5 bases and J by 7 bases, with 15 bases between. CDR3 amino acids: CASSQGLAGEQYF. Written as DNA, the CDR3 is TGTGCCAGCAGCCAGGGACTCGCAGGGGAGCAGTACTTC.

The gene calls are TRBV29-1 and TRBJ2-2, with TRBD2 matching over 7 bases. This CDR3 is 16 amino acids long. Germline values: CDR1 SQVTM, CDR2 ANQGSEA. J lost 7 bases, V lost 2 bases, and 13 bases had no gene match. The CDR3 is CSVEWSRGGSSGELFF. CDR3 nucleotide sequence: TGCAGCGTTGAATGGTCTAGGGGAGGGTCGAGCGGGGAGCTGTTTTTT.

The rearrangement links TRBV7-2 to TRBJ2-1, with unresolved D. The germline CDR1 and CDR2 sequences are SGHTA and FQGNSA. V was trimmed by 5 bases and J by 9 bases, leaving 14 bases between them. The CDR3 has 13 residues. CDR3 protein: CASSTLPRPEQFF. CDR3 coding DNA: TGTGCCAGCAGCACCCTACCGAGGCCTGAGCAGTTCTTC.

The V call is TRBV2, the J call TRBJ2-5, with a weak D call TRBD1 (5 bases). V lost 3 bases, J lost 1 base, and 6 bases lay in between. The CDR3 runs 13 residues. Germline V gene sequence: CDR1 SNHLY, CDR2 FYNNEI. CDR3 DNA: TGTGCCAGCAGTGACCAGGGCCAAGAGACCCAGTACTTC. Translated: CASSDQGQETQYF.

This clone was counted a few times. Other nucleotide sequences from this sample produce the same CDR3. The chain recombines TRBV19 with TRBJ1-5; tentative D call: TRBD1 (5 bases). Trimming removed 3 bases from V and 1 base from J, with 7 bases in between. Looked up from germline, CDR1 is LNHDA and CDR2 is SQIVND (reference sequence). The CDR3 covers 14 residues. The CDR3 is CASSIQGSNQPQHF. CDR3 bases: TGTGCCAGTAGTATTCAGGGAAGCAATCAGCCCCAGCATTTT. The full variable domain, in which reference TRBV19 and TRBJ1-5 provide the parts outside the CDR3, is DGGITQSPKYLFRKEGQNVTLSCEQNLNHDAMYWYRQDPGQGLRLIYYSQIVNDFQKGDIAEGYSVSREKKESFPLTVTSAQKNPTAFYLCASSIQGSNQPQHFGDGTRLSIL.

The rearrangement links TRBV23-1 to TRBJ2-3; TRBD2 might be the D (5 bases). TRBV23-1 is an open reading frame, and its role is uncertain. The CDR3 runs to 20 residues. V dropped 1 base and J dropped 0 bases, with 23 bases sitting between them. The CDR3 is CASSQYAKRGYGNSTDTQYF. The CDR3 coding sequence is TGCGCCAGCAGTCAATATGCGAAACGAGGGTACGGAAATAGCACAGATACGCAGTATTTT.

The chain has TRBV7-9 and TRBJ2-2; 9 bases line up with TRBD2. Germline CDR1 reads SEHNR; CDR2 reads FQNEAQ (reference sequence). This CDR3 comprises 17 residues. J lost 6 bases, V lost 5 bases, and 13 bases had no gene match. DNA for the CDR3: TGTGCCAGCAGCCTTCCTGGCGGCGGGAGGGCCCCCGGGGAGCTGTTTTTT. It encodes CASSLPGGGRAPGELFF. Full variable domain (remainder filled in from reference TRBV7-9 and TRBJ2-2): DTGVSQNPRHKITKRGQNVTFRCDPISEHNRLYWYRQTLGQGPEFLTYFQNEAQLEKSRLLSDRFSAERPKGSFSTLEIQRTEQGDSAMYLCASSLPGGGRAPGELFFGEGSRLTVL.